The entry below gives a single TCR beta chain sequence along with its context. With 7 bases removed from V and 2 bases from J, the gap between germline ends came to 8 bases. Looked up from germline, CDR1 is LNHDA and CDR2 is SQIVND (reference sequence). The CDR3 sequence is 13 residues long. The data were taken from a study of shared clonotypes between healthy human individuals. The assay was immunoSEQ multiplex PCR, and TCRdb's table has in-frame clones only and misses some. The sample has approximately 1,500,000 clones, about 96% seen once; the top ten hold approximately 1.2%. The chain joins TRBV19 to TRBJ2-2; D gene unclear. Sequences were obtained from naive CD4+ T cells sorted from blood. Documented subset: CD45RA+ positively selected. The sequence was obtained from a man aged 25 to 45 in good health. CDR3 bases: TGTGCCAGTACAGTGCAAAACACCGGGGAGCTGTTTTTT. This sequence encodes CASTVQNTGELFF.